The 2 T cell receptor beta chains given below trace back to one sample, sequenced in a study of blood T cell repertoires in COVID-19. Produced via immunoSEQ multiplex PCR; TCRdb's table is partial and in-frame only. The table has around 120,000 clones, 65% to 90% seen once. The sequenced material came from PBMCs or T cells enriched from blood (not recorded which). The source of these receptors is a woman between 45 and 65 years old who had recovered from COVID-19.

In nucleotides, the CDR3 is TGTGCCACCAGTGATACCTCCTTAGGCGGTAAGAATGAGCAGTTCTTC. As protein: CATSDTSLGGKNEQFF. The rearrangement links TRBV24-1 to TRBJ2-1; D uncertain. V was clipped by 3 bases and J by 7 bases, with 18 bases between them. The germline V gene encodes CDR1 KGHDR and CDR2 SFDVKD. This CDR3 has 16 residues.

The V call is TRBV11-3, the J call TRBJ1-2; 8 bases line up with TRBD1. CDR1 SGHNT and CDR2 YENEEA come from the germline V gene. The J segment lost 4 bases and the V segment lost 5 bases, leaving 12 bases of the junction unmatched. The length of the CDR3 is 16 residues. The CDR3 region is CASSVRSGGAGYGYTF. The CDR3 DNA is TGTGCCAGCAGCGTCCGCTCAGGGGGCGCGGGCTATGGCTACACCTTC.